The 10 T cell receptor beta chains below all came from one sample that was sequenced in a study of tissue T cells after allogeneic stem cell transplantation. TCRdb's table, derived via immunoSEQ multiplex PCR, lists solely in-frame clones and lacks some. Among roughly 51,000 clones, 73% were seen once, and the ten largest hold approximately 0.5%. Source material: sorted cells pooled from one or two spleens. The receptors shown here come from a pool of C57BL/6 mice in good health.

As for this clone: Gene names denote mouse genes. The sequence runs out 1 residue before the end of the CDR3; the remainder is reconstructed from the germline J gene. This sample also contains other DNA sequences that code for the same CDR3. The chain is built from TRBV13-2 and TRBJ2-3; D gene uncertain. Trimming left V 0 bases short and J 0 bases short, with 8 bases between. In germline, CDR1 is NNHNN, CDR2 SYGAGS (reference sequence). This CDR3 region has 15 residues. CDR3 region: CASGDAGSSAETLYF. The covered CDR3 bases are TGTGCCAGCGGTGATGCCGGTTCTAGTGCAGAAACGCTGTAT.

A note on this clone: Gene labels here are mouse ones. Here the CDR3 reads CASSPGGNYAEQFF. The sequenced part of the CDR3 DNA is TGTGCCAGCAGCCCTGGGGGTAACTATGCTGAGCAGTTC. The chain joins TRBV19 to TRBJ2-1, with TRBD2 identical over 7 bases. The sequenced fragment ends 1 residue before the CDR3 boundary, so the rest is inferred from the germline J gene. Germline V gives CDR1 FNHDT, CDR2 SITEND (reference sequence). This CDR3 is 14 amino acids long. V gave up 5 bases and J gave up 0 bases; unmatched junction bases: 2.

About this clone itself: These gene names are mouse names. The read falls 1 residue short of the CDR3 end, and the missing part is taken from the germline J gene. V is TRBV5 and J is TRBJ2-1; TRBD1 agrees at 12 bases. The CDR3 is 15 amino acids. J was trimmed by 6 bases and V by 6 bases; bases with no gene match: 6. The V gene's germline CDR1 is LGHNA and CDR2 YNLKQL (reference sequence). CDR3 protein: CASRRGDRGRAEQFF. The CDR3 DNA, read in part, is TGTGCCAGCAGACGGGGGGACAGGGGGCGTGCTGAGCAGTTC.

Details on this clone: Germline and genes: mouse. The read comes to an end 1 residue before the CDR3 does, leaving the germline J gene to fill in the end. The rearrangement joins TRBV2 to TRBJ1-6; D is unresolved. TRBJ1-6 is known as an ORF, though its function is uncertain. Germline CDR1 LGHNA, CDR2 YSYQKL. The CDR3 is made up of 15 amino acids. Trimming took off 0 bases at V and 6 bases at J, with 9 bases between the two ends. The CDR3 loop is CASSQDQQSNSPLYF. The CDR3 DNA, read in part, is TGTGCCAGCAGCCAAGATCAACAATCTAATTCGCCCCTCTAC.

This clone has a handful of counts. Gene names refer to mouse genes. The read ends 1 residue shy of where the CDR3 ends; the end is completed using the germline J gene. The chain is built from TRBV5 and TRBJ2-7, with 8 bases that match TRBD2. Trimming took 0 bases from V and 3 from J; bases not matched to a gene: 4. The germline V gene has CDR1 LGHNA and CDR2 YNLKQL (reference sequence). There are 15 residues in the CDR3. CDR3 residues: CASSQDSGGRYEQYF. The sequenced CDR3 bases are TGTGCCAGCAGCCAAGATTCGGGGGGGCGCTATGAACAGTAC.

Concerning this clone: These gene names are mouse names. The sequenced fragment ends 1 residue before the CDR3 boundary, so the rest is inferred from the germline J gene. V usage is TRBV15 and J usage is TRBJ2-1, with 7 bases fitting TRBD2. Germline V gene sequence: CDR1 SGHND, CDR2 FRSKSL. V shed 5 bases, J shed 4 bases, and the junction held 5 bases outside the gene matches. The CDR3 has 14 residues. Partial CDR3 DNA: TGTGCCAGCAGTGGCTGGGGGTTGTATGCTGAGCAGTTC. This translates into CASSGWGLYAEQF. Given in full, the CDR3 is CASSGWGLYAEQFF.

The table lists this clone with a few counts. Gene names and germline refer to mouse. With the read ending 1 residue before the CDR3 end, the germline J gene is used to fill in that end. The chain combines TRBV19 with TRBJ2-7, with 10 bases fitting TRBD1. The CDR3 is 14 amino acids. Germline V lookup: CDR1 FNHDT, CDR2 SITEND (reference sequence). With V trimmed by 0 bases and J by 4 bases, 1 base remained unmatched. CDR3 region: CASSIGQGAYEQYF. The covered CDR3 bases are TGTGCCAGCAGTATAGGACAGGGGGCTTATGAACAGTAC. The full variable domain, rest sourced from reference TRBV19 and TRBJ2-7, is GGIITQTPKFLIGQEGQKLTLKCQQNFNHDTMYWYRQDSGKGLRLIYYSITENDLQKGDLSEGYDASREKKSSFSLTVTSAQKNEMAVFLCASSIGQGAYEQYFGPGTRLTVL.

Of note for this clone: Mouse gene names and germline throughout. The read ends 1 residue before the CDR3 terminus; that terminus is restored from the germline J gene. The chain couples TRBV31 to TRBJ1-2; no clear D gene. Germline CDR1 and CDR2: GKSSPN and SITVG. V was cut by 1 base and J by 3 bases, with 3 bases left in between. The CDR3 covers 11 residues. The DNA read from the CDR3 is TGTGCCTGGAGTCAGGACTCCGACTACACC. It encodes CAWSQDSDYT. The CDR3 in its entirety is CAWSQDSDYTF.

Concerning this clone itself: The gene symbols are mouse symbols. The sequenced fragment ends 1 residue before the CDR3 boundary, so the rest is inferred from the germline J gene. The genes are TRBV19 and TRBJ2-3, with D possibly being TRBD1 (5 bases). The CDR3 spans 14 residues. Germline assignment: CDR1 FNHDT and CDR2 SITEND (reference sequence). V lost 2 bases, J lost 0 bases, and 7 bases lay in between. The CDR3 sequence is CASSMDISAETLYF. CDR3 DNA, as far as it was read: TGTGCCAGCAGTATGGACATTAGTGCAGAAACGCTGTAT. Full variable domain (remainder filled in from reference TRBV19 and TRBJ2-3): GGIITQTPKFLIGQEGQKLTLKCQQNFNHDTMYWYRQDSGKGLRLIYYSITENDLQKGDLSEGYDASREKKSSFSLTVTSAQKNEMAVFLCASSMDISAETLYFGSGTRLTVL.

As for this clone: Gene names and germline match the mouse. From the germline J gene comes the end of the CDR3, since the read stops 1 residue before it. The genes are TRBV13-3 and TRBJ2-7, with 9 bases lining up with TRBD2. The CDR3 has 12 residues. Germline V CDR1 and CDR2: NNHDY, SYVADS. V lost 4 bases to trimming and J lost 5 bases; unmatched junction nucleotides: 1. The CDR3 is CASSRDWDEQYF. Incomplete CDR3 DNA: TGTGCCAGCAGTCGGGACTGGGATGAACAGTAC.